The next 32 T cell receptor beta chains were all read from a single sample in a study of shared clonotypes between healthy human individuals. Libraries were prepared by immunoSEQ multiplex PCR; TCRdb keeps only in-frame clonotypes and omits some of them. The data show 2 million to 2.5 million clones, more than 80% seen once. The sequenced material came from naive CD4+ T cells from PBMCs. Subset specified: CD45RA+ positively selected. The receptors here all came from a man aged 18 to 29 in good health. Some clones in this sample may be carry-over from other donors' samples.

In this sample, this clone turned up a few times. The genes are TRBV6-5 and TRBJ1-1; the match to TRBD1 covers 9 bases. The CDR3 spans 12 residues. Germline CDR1 reads MNHEY; CDR2 reads SVGAGI. V was pared by 6 bases and J by 8 bases, with 4 bases of the junction left unmatched. CDR3 in amino acids: CASRLDRGEAFF. The CDR3 nucleotides read TGTGCCAGCAGACTCGACAGGGGGGAAGCTTTCTTT.

This chain uses TRBV9 with TRBJ2-3; no clear D gene. CDR1 is SGDLS, CDR2 YYNGEE, per germline. This CDR3 spans 14 amino acids. V was shortened by 0 bases and J by 0 bases, with 5 bases between the two germline ends. DNA for the CDR3: TGTGCCAGCAGCGTAGCCGTTAGCACAGATACGCAGTATTTT. This encodes CASSVAVSTDTQYF.

The V and J genes are TRBV19 and TRBJ2-3; D may be TRBD2 (6 bases). V gave up 11 bases and J gave up 6 bases, with 21 bases separating them. This CDR3 contains 14 residues. Germline values: CDR1 LNHDA, CDR2 SQIVND (reference sequence). The CDR3 region has the DNA TGTGCCGCTGGGGTCAGCGGGCGGCGGGATACGCAGTATTTT. It translates to CAAGVSGRRDTQYF.

The chain couples TRBV2 to TRBJ1-1, with TRBD1 as a possible D gene (5 bases). The CDR3 consists of 13 residues. The ends were cut back, 7 bases at V and 0 bases at J, with 9 bases in the middle. The germline V gene encodes CDR1 SNHLY and CDR2 FYNNEI. CDR3 residues: CASMGDVNTEAFF. The CDR3 DNA follows: TGTGCCAGCATGGGGGATGTGAACACTGAAGCTTTCTTT.

The chain has TRBV30 and TRBJ2-1; D unresolved. Trimming took 3 bases from V and 4 from J, leaving 7 bases between them. CDR1 is GTSNPN and CDR2 is SVGIG in the germline V gene (reference sequence). The CDR3 spans 12 residues. Here the CDR3 reads CAWRGYYNEQFF. CDR3 DNA sequence: TGTGCCTGGAGGGGATATTACAATGAGCAGTTCTTC.

The V gene is TRBV28, the J gene TRBJ1-4; TRBD1 might be the D (6 bases). There are 17 residues in the CDR3. With 3 bases removed from V and 4 bases from J, the gap between germline ends came to 18 bases. Per germline, CDR1 MDHEN and CDR2 SYDVKM. The CDR3 spells CASSLGSRGAINEKLFF. The CDR3 DNA reads as TGTGCCAGCAGTTTGGGATCCCGGGGGGCGATTAATGAAAAACTGTTTTTT.

Only one count was recorded for this clone. The rearrangement uses TRBV5-1 and TRBJ2-5; D is undetermined. This CDR3 has 15 amino acids. CDR1 and CDR2 from the germline V gene are SGHRS and YFSETQ. Trimming shortened V by 0 bases and J by 1 base, and 10 bases separated the two germline ends. DNA of the CDR3: TGCGCCAGCAGCTTGGAGTCAGATCTCCAAGAGACCCAGTACTTC. Translated, it gives CASSLESDLQETQYF.

The rearrangement joins TRBV27 to TRBJ1-5, with 7 bases lining up with TRBD1. Trimming at V came to 2 bases and at J to 6 bases, leaving 7 bases not matched to a gene. The CDR3 has 15 residues. Germline V gene sequence: CDR1 MNHEY, CDR2 SMNVEV (reference sequence). The CDR3 DNA reads TGTGCCAGCAGTTTACAGGGGGTCTTGGGTCAGCCCCAGCATTTT. It is translated as CASSLQGVLGQPQHF.

The chain carries TRBV28 and TRBJ2-2, with 8 bases fitting TRBD2. The germline CDR1 and CDR2 sequences are MDHEN and SYDVKM. CDR3 size: 16 residues. V lost 3 bases and J lost 4; bases outside the gene matches: 7. DNA of the CDR3: TGTGCCAGCAGTTTCAGCGGGAGATCGGGCACCGGGGAGCTGTTTTTT. Residues: CASSFSGRSGTGELFF.

The chain combines TRBV28 with TRBJ1-1, with unresolved D. The V gene lost 3 bases and the J gene lost 4 bases, with 6 bases spanning the gap. The germline V gene encodes CDR1 MDHEN and CDR2 SYDVKM. The length of the CDR3 is 12 residues. In DNA form, the CDR3 reads TGTGCCAGCAGTTTGAAGGTCACTGAAGCTTTCTTT. Amino acids: CASSLKVTEAFF. The whole variable domain, remainder taken from reference TRBV28 and TRBJ1-1, is DVKVTQSSRYLVKRTGEKVFLECVQDMDHENMFWYRQDPGLGLRLIYFSYDVKMKEKGDIPEGYSVSREKKERFSLILESASTNQTSMYLCASSLKVTEAFFGQGTRLTVV.

This rearrangement joins TRBV5-1 to TRBJ2-1; no clear D. The ends were cut back, 1 base at V and 1 base at J, with 6 bases in the middle. The CDR3 runs to 14 residues. Germline loops: CDR1 SGHRS, CDR2 YFSETQ. CDR3 coding DNA: TGCGCCAGCAGCTTGCCGTTGTCCTACAATGAGCAGTTCTTC. Translation gives CASSLPLSYNEQFF.

V and J are TRBV15 and TRBJ2-7; D gene ambiguous. CDR3 length: 15 residues. The germline V gene encodes CDR1 LNHNV and CDR2 YYDKDF (reference sequence). V lost 0 bases to trimming and J lost 2 bases, with 11 bases between them. The CDR3 nucleotides read TGTGCCACCAGCAGAGAGACGAACGGACCCTACGAGCAGTACTTC. As protein: CATSRETNGPYEQYF.

The chain combines TRBV10-1 with TRBJ2-1; 11 bases line up with TRBD2. Trimming cost V 2 bases and J 0 bases; bases outside gene matches: 6. In germline, CDR1 is WNHNN, CDR2 SYGVQD (reference sequence). CDR3 length: 18 residues. The CDR3 DNA is TGCGCCAGCAGTGAGGGACTAGCGGGCGCCAGCTCCTACAATGAGCAGTTCTTC. Its protein product is CASSEGLAGASSYNEQFF.

The chain joins TRBV18 to TRBJ2-5, with D possibly being TRBD1 or TRBD2 (7 bases each). The CDR3 has 15 amino acids. Deletions cut 0 bases from V and 5 bases from J, with 13 bases between. CDR1 is KGHSH, CDR2 LQKENI, per germline. This CDR3 reads CASSPPRGGSETQYF. In DNA form, the CDR3 reads TGTGCCAGCTCACCACCCAGGGGGGGGTCGGAGACCCAGTACTTC.

The chain links TRBV19 to TRBJ2-1; 9 positions agree with TRBD1. This CDR3 is built from 17 residues. With V trimmed by 6 bases and J by 4 bases, 13 bases remained unmatched. Germline lookup yields CDR1 LNHDA and CDR2 SQIVND (reference sequence). CDR3 amino acids: CASSLTGTGGRYNEQFF. The CDR3 nucleotides read TGTGCCAGTAGCCTCACGGGAACAGGGGGCCGATACAATGAGCAGTTCTTC.

The chain combines TRBV29-1 with TRBJ2-7; the D gene is possibly TRBD1 (6 bases). The CDR3 runs to 13 residues. Germline values: CDR1 SQVTM, CDR2 ANQGSEA. Between the trimmed V and J ends, which lost 4 bases and 3 bases, there was a span of 13 bases. CDR3 sequence reads: CSVVQGRVYEQYF. DNA of the CDR3: TGCAGCGTTGTTCAGGGGCGGGTCTACGAGCAGTACTTC.

The V call is TRBV2, the J call TRBJ1-1; D gene unclear. Trimming stripped 3 bases from V and 1 base from J, with 3 bases between. Germline V gene lookup returns CDR1 SNHLY and CDR2 FYNNEI. This CDR3 spans 12 amino acids. CDR3 sequence reads: CASSDTNTEAFF. The CDR3 DNA reads as TGTGCCAGCAGTGACACGAACACTGAAGCTTTCTTT.

The chain carries TRBV7-2 and TRBJ2-7, with 7 bases aligning to TRBD1. Trimming removed 4 bases from V and 3 bases from J; junction bases left unmatched: 3. Looked up from germline, CDR1 is SGHTA and CDR2 is FQGNSA. The CDR3 consists of 13 residues. Written as DNA, the CDR3 is TGTGCCAGCAGCTCAAACAGGGGCTACGAGCAGTACTTC. Protein product: CASSSNRGYEQYF.

Only one count was recorded for this clone. The V gene is TRBV7-6, the J gene TRBJ2-1; the match to TRBD1 covers 7 bases. CDR1 SGHVS and CDR2 FNYEAQ come from the germline V gene. This CDR3 comprises 15 residues. V shed 5 bases, J shed 4 bases, and the junction held 8 bases outside the gene matches. The CDR3 region is CASSPVGTAYNEQFF. CDR3 in DNA: TGTGCCAGCAGCCCTGTTGGGACAGCTTACAATGAGCAGTTCTTC.

The V gene is TRBV2, the J gene TRBJ2-1; D is tentatively TRBD1 or TRBD2 (5 bases each). The CDR3 has 14 residues. Trimming cost V 4 bases and J 7 bases, with 14 bases left between them. Germline loops: CDR1 SNHLY, CDR2 FYNNEI. The CDR3 DNA is TGTGCCAGCAGTGGGGGAACTTGGGGGAATGAGCAGTTCTTC. Translation gives CASSGGTWGNEQFF. Based on the CDR3 plus reference TRBV2 and TRBJ2-1, the full variable domain is EPEVTQTPSHQVTQMGQEVILRCVPISNHLYFYWYRQILGQKVEFLVSFYNNEISEKSEIFDDQFSVERPDGSNFTLKIRSTKLEDSAMYFCASSGGTWGNEQFFGPGTRLTVL.

This chain joins TRBV13 and TRBJ2-7; 7 bases are shared with TRBD1. Trimming at V came to 5 bases and at J to 3 bases, leaving 7 bases not matched to a gene. The germline gives CDR1 PRHDT, CDR2 FYEKMQ (reference sequence). This CDR3 spans 14 amino acids. The CDR3 DNA is TGTGCCAGCAGCAAGGGACAGCATTACTACGAGCAGTACTTC. The encoded protein is CASSKGQHYYEQYF.

This clone was recorded only once. The V and J genes are TRBV20-1 and TRBJ2-4; no clear D. Trimming shortened V by 8 bases and J by 0 bases, and 5 bases separated the two germline ends. The germline gives CDR1 DFQATT, CDR2 SNEGSKA (reference sequence). This CDR3 region has 11 residues. CDR3 residues: CSYLAKNIQYF. For the CDR3, the DNA is TGCAGTTACCTAGCCAAAAACATTCAGTACTTC.

The chain carries TRBV10-2 and TRBJ2-3; perhaps TRBD1 as D (5 bases). Trimming stripped 2 bases from V and 6 bases from J, with 9 bases between. CDR1 is WSHSY and CDR2 is SAAADI in the germline V gene. The CDR3 is made up of 13 amino acids. CDR3 protein: CASSETRDDTQYF. The CDR3 coding sequence is TGCGCCAGCAGTGAGACCAGGGATGATACGCAGTATTTT.

As for this clone: The same CDR3 also results from other DNA sequences found in this sample. V is TRBV28 and J is TRBJ2-5; the D is unclear. The CDR3 runs 12 residues. Trimming cost V 3 bases and J 1 base, with 3 bases left between them. CDR1 MDHEN and CDR2 SYDVKM come from the germline V gene. The CDR3 here is CASSLLQETQYF. The CDR3, as DNA: TGTGCCAGCAGTTTGCTCCAAGAGACCCAGTACTTC. Full variable domain (missing parts from reference TRBV28 and TRBJ2-5): DVKVTQSSRYLVKRTGEKVFLECVQDMDHENMFWYRQDPGLGLRLIYFSYDVKMKEKGDIPEGYSVSREKKERFSLILESASTNQTSMYLCASSLLQETQYFGPGTRLLVL.

This clone has a single count. The chain uses TRBV6-1 and TRBJ2-7; D may be TRBD1 (6 bases). The V end was cut by 7 bases, the J end by 0 bases, with 16 bases between. CDR3 length: 15 residues. Germline CDR1 is MNHNS and CDR2 is SASEGT. The CDR3 sequence: CASTTQGTRSYEQYF. DNA for the CDR3: TGTGCCAGCACCACCCAGGGGACCCGCTCCTACGAGCAGTACTTC.

The chain carries TRBV6-5 and TRBJ2-3; D perhaps matches TRBD2 (5 bases). Trimming took 8 bases from V and 9 from J, leaving 18 bases between them. CDR1 and CDR2 from the germline V gene are MNHEY and SVGAGI. The CDR3 runs to 13 residues. The CDR3 nucleotides are TGTGCCAGCCGAAGGGCGGGCCGTGGAACGCAGTATTTT. Translation gives CASRRAGRGTQYF.

The CDR3 loop is CASRRQGAKNIQYF. CDR3 bases: TGTGCCAGCAGAAGACAGGGGGCCAAAAACATTCAGTACTTC. The V and J genes are TRBV28 and TRBJ2-4, with 8 bases matching TRBD1. Germline lookup yields CDR1 MDHEN and CDR2 SYDVKM. The CDR3 runs 14 residues. The V segment lost 6 bases and the J segment 1 base; nucleotides outside the gene matches: 2.

The gene calls are TRBV6-5 and TRBJ2-7; 7 bases are a match to TRBD2. This CDR3 is 14 amino acids long. Germline CDR1 is MNHEY and CDR2 is SVGAGI. Germline trimming cut 5 bases from V and 2 bases from J; bases unmatched to any gene: 6. CDR3: CASSPPGGPYEQYF. CDR3 in DNA: TGTGCCAGCAGTCCCCCGGGGGGACCCTACGAGCAGTACTTC.

The chain employs TRBV20-1 and TRBJ1-2; the match to TRBD1 covers 8 bases. The V and J ends lost 8 bases and 2 bases, in that order; junction bases with no gene match: 1. The CDR3 contains 11 residues. The germline V gene encodes CDR1 DFQATT and CDR2 SNEGSKA (reference sequence). In DNA, the CDR3 is TGCAGTAGGACAGGGAACTATGGCTACACCTTC. It translates to CSRTGNYGYTF.

This chain links TRBV5-3 with TRBJ1-5, with a possible D match to TRBD1 (5 bases). TRBV5-3 is known as an ORF, though its function is uncertain. The CDR3 runs to 15 residues. Trimming removed 2 bases from V and 4 bases from J, with 13 bases in between. CDR3 residues: CARSFSGRLNQPQHF. The CDR3 DNA follows: TGTGCCAGAAGCTTCTCGGGACGGCTGAATCAGCCCCAGCATTTT.

The chain combines TRBV7-9 with TRBJ2-5; 11 bases agree with TRBD2. Germline assignment: CDR1 SEHNR and CDR2 FQNEAQ (reference sequence). There are 16 residues in the CDR3. Germline trimming cut 5 bases from V and 2 bases from J; bases unmatched to any gene: 7. This CDR3 is CASSVSGTSGQETQYF. DNA of the CDR3: TGTGCCAGCAGCGTCTCCGGGACTAGCGGACAAGAGACCCAGTACTTC.

The rearrangement links TRBV2 to TRBJ2-4; no definite D call. The CDR3 is made up of 15 amino acids. Germline values: CDR1 SNHLY, CDR2 FYNNEI. The germline V and J ends were trimmed by 1 base and 2 bases, with 9 bases remaining between them. In nucleotides, the CDR3 is TGTGCCAGCAGTGAAGGAGAACCTCCCAAAAACATTCAGTACTTC. Protein: CASSEGEPPKNIQYF.